These 27 T cell receptor beta chains share one sample of origin, sequenced in a study of blood T cells in healthy people across ages. A second about 7 to 11 cycle PCR used barcoded and J-beta primers. TCRdb processed the 5' RACE reads anew with MiXCR; each CDR3 protein has one entry. The table shows around 1,000,000 distinct CDR3 sequences, with 30% to 40% occurring only once. Sequencing used blood. All receptors derive from a man younger than 30 in good health.

The chain is built from TRBV20-1 and TRBJ1-2; D perhaps matches TRBD1 (5 bases). The germline V gene encodes CDR1 DFQATT and CDR2 SNEGSKA (reference sequence). The CDR3 has 14 residues. The V end was cut by 5 bases, the J end by 9 bases, with 22 bases between. This chain's CDR3 is CSAGLGGGYSSYTF. The CDR3 region has the DNA TGCAGTGCTGGCCTGGGGGGGGGATACTCTAGCTACACCTTC.

The rearrangement joins TRBV27 to TRBJ2-5; no definite D call. The CDR3 spans 14 residues. Germline V gene lookup returns CDR1 MNHEY and CDR2 SMNVEV (reference sequence). The V end was cut by 2 bases, the J end by 0 bases, with 7 bases between. This chain's CDR3 is CASSLVGYQETQYF. The CDR3 DNA sequence: TGTGCCAGCAGTTTAGTAGGGTACCAAGAGACCCAGTACTTC.

The genes are TRBV20-1 and TRBJ2-5; TRBD1 matches at 10 bases. The end of the DNA fits TRBJ2-7 better, so the J call may be wrong. Germline V gives CDR1 DFQATT, CDR2 SNEGSKA (reference sequence). The CDR3 sequence is 15 residues long. The CDR3 region is CSAVNRDRGINEQYF. CDR3 coding DNA: TGCAGTGCTGTAAACCGGGACAGGGGTATCAACGAGCAGTACTTC.

In its sample, this clonotype was seen a few times. This chain connects TRBV11-2 to TRBJ2-1; TRBD1 matches 9 bases. J gave up 0 bases and V 4 bases, and 19 bases lay outside the gene matches. The length of the CDR3 is 21 residues. Germline CDR1 SGHAT, CDR2 FQNNGV. The CDR3 sequence: CASSSRTKRDRAGLSYNEQFF. CDR3 sequence (DNA): TGTGCCAGCAGCTCCAGAACCAAAAGGGACAGGGCCGGCCTCTCCTACAATGAGCAGTTCTTC.

The chain recombines TRBV6-5 with TRBJ2-3; possibly TRBD1 for D (6 bases). Germline values: CDR1 MNHEY, CDR2 SVGAGI. The CDR3 is 15 amino acids. Trimming pared 6 bases from V and 0 bases from J, leaving 13 bases between. This CDR3 reads CASSRQAYSTDTQYF. Written as DNA, the CDR3 is TGTGCCAGCAGCCGACAGGCGTATAGCACAGATACGCAGTATTTT.

V is TRBV12-5 and J is TRBJ2-1; D is undetermined. V lost 2 bases to trimming and J lost 10 bases, with 9 bases between them. Germline CDR1 LGHNT, CDR2 FRNRAP. CDR3 length equals 12 residues. The CDR3 DNA sequence: TGTGCTAGTGGTTTGCGTTTTCCAGAGCAGTTCTTC. Its translation is CASGLRFPEQFF.

The rearrangement links TRBV6-6 to TRBJ1-3; perhaps TRBD1 as D (5 bases). In germline, CDR1 is MNHNY, CDR2 SVGAGI (reference sequence). This CDR3 has 16 residues. Trimming shortened V by 5 bases and J by 5 bases, and 19 bases separated the two germline ends. This chain's CDR3 is CASSPPRKGLRNTIYF. The CDR3 DNA reads TGTGCCAGCAGTCCTCCCCGCAAGGGGTTGAGAAACACCATATATTTT.

The chain has TRBV5-6 and TRBJ2-1, with 9 nucleotides matching TRBD1. The CDR3 covers 14 residues. After removal of 4 bases from V and 10 bases from J, the junction contained 9 bases not matched to a gene. CDR1 is SGHDT and CDR2 is YYEEEE in the germline V gene. In DNA form, the CDR3 reads TGTGCCAGCAGCGCACAGGGGGCGCGAATCGAGCAGTTCTTC. Amino acid sequence: CASSAQGARIEQFF.

With respect to this clonotype: Relative to the germline gene, one junction end is altered; a read error may explain this. The chain joins TRBV4-3 to TRBJ2-5, with 8 bases that match TRBD2. This CDR3 comprises 16 residues. Germline CDR1 and CDR2: LGHNA and YSLEER. CDR3 sequence reads: CASSQDWSGGGETQYF. The CDR3 DNA is TGCGCCAGCAGCCAAGATTGGAGCGGGGGAGGCGAGACCCAGTACTTT.

This clonotype has at least ten counts. The CDR3, as DNA: TGCAGCGTTGAGTTTCTGGGGGTCAATACAGATACGCAGTATTTT. Its protein is CSVEFLGVNTDTQYF. The genes are TRBV29-1 and TRBJ2-3; D may be TRBD1 or TRBD2 (5 bases each). V was pared by 3 bases and J by 3 bases, with 16 bases between. The CDR3 is 15 amino acids. CDR1 and CDR2 (germline): SQVTM, ANQGSEA.

This chain links TRBV7-9 with TRBJ1-1, with D possibly being TRBD1 (6 bases). V gave up 2 bases and J gave up 1 base, with 14 bases separating them. Germline CDR1 is SEHNR and CDR2 is FQNEAQ (reference sequence). The CDR3 extends over 16 amino acids. CDR3 nucleotides: TGTGCCAGCAGCTTAACCCTGAGCAGGGGGAACACTGAAGCTTTCTTT. Its translation: CASSLTLSRGNTEAFF.

The chain couples TRBV28 to TRBJ2-2, with D uncertain. The CDR3 is made up of 16 amino acids. Looked up from germline, CDR1 is MDHEN and CDR2 is SYDVKM. Trimming removed 2 bases from V and 6 bases from J, with 16 bases in between. CDR3 residues: CASSLDNPSDSGELFF. The CDR3 DNA reads as TGTGCCAGCAGTTTAGACAATCCTAGTGATTCCGGGGAGCTGTTTTTT.

This clonotype has only a few counts. The chain is built from TRBV29-1 and TRBJ2-3, with TRBD2 matching 7 bases. The germline V gene has CDR1 SQVTM and CDR2 ANQGSEA. The CDR3 covers 14 residues. V gave up 6 bases and J gave up 3 bases; unmatched junction bases: 9. As DNA, the CDR3 is TGCAGCGTCTCACTAGCGCCCGAGACAGATACGCAGTATTTT. Its translation is CSVSLAPETDTQYF.

This clonotype occurred a few times. The V call is TRBV4-3, the J call TRBJ1-2, with 8 bases fitting TRBD1. V lost 0 bases, J lost 2 bases, and 8 bases stayed unmatched. The CDR3 has 17 amino acids. Germline assignment: CDR1 LGHNA and CDR2 YSLEER. CDR3: CASSQEGAGGRNYGYTF. Written as DNA, the CDR3 is TGCGCCAGCAGCCAAGAGGGGGCAGGGGGCAGGAACTATGGCTACACCTTC.

This sequence joins TRBV4-3 and TRBJ2-7; TRBD1 agrees at 9 bases. Germline V CDR1 and CDR2: LGHNA, YSLEER. There are 13 residues in the CDR3. Trimming cost V 6 bases and J 7 bases; bases outside gene matches: 7. The CDR3, as DNA: TGCGCCAGCAGTCAGACAGGGGGTGGTGAGCAGTACTTC. It specifies CASSQTGGGEQYF.

V usage is TRBV11-2 and J usage is TRBJ1-1; TRBD1 matches 10 bases. This CDR3 has 17 residues. CDR1 is SGHAT, CDR2 FQNNGV, per germline. J was trimmed by 1 base and V by 0 bases; bases with no gene match: 5. The DNA for the CDR3 is TGTGCCAGCAGCTTAGACCCGACAGGGGGCCCGAACACTGAAGCTTTCTTT. Its protein product is CASSLDPTGGPNTEAFF.

The chain is built from TRBV6-6 and TRBJ1-5, with a weak D call TRBD1 (6 bases). This CDR3 contains 17 residues. The V gene lost 2 bases and the J gene lost 0 bases, with 14 bases spanning the gap. The V gene's germline CDR1 is MNHNY and CDR2 SVGAGI (reference sequence). The CDR3 region is CASSYDAGVYSNQPQHF. The CDR3 DNA is TGTGCCAGCAGTTACGACGCAGGGGTATATAGCAATCAGCCCCAGCATTTT.

This rearrangement joins TRBV27 to TRBJ1-4; D may be TRBD1 (6 bases). The germline CDR1 and CDR2 sequences are MNHEY and SMNVEV (reference sequence). CDR3 size: 14 residues. V dropped 6 bases and J dropped 8 bases, with 16 bases sitting between them. DNA of the CDR3: TGTGCCAGCAGCTCGGGGGGGCGGAGGGAAAAACTGTTTTTT. It specifies CASSSGGRREKLFF. The full variable domain, its missing parts supplied by reference TRBV27 and TRBJ1-4, is EAQVTQNPRYLITVTGKKLTVTCSQNMNHEYMSWYRQDPGLGLRQIYYSMNVEVTDKGDVPEGYKVSRKEKRNFPLILESPSPNQTSLYFCASSSGGRREKLFFGSGTQLSVL.

To note about this clonotype: A junction end diverges from the germline sequence, so it may reflect a read error. V usage is TRBV19 and J usage is TRBJ2-6, with D uncertain. There are 15 residues in the CDR3. Germline-derived CDR1 and CDR2 are LNHDA and SQIVND (reference sequence). CDR3 residues: CASSILLSGTNVLTF. For the CDR3, the DNA is TGTGCCAGTAGTATCCTTCTCTCTGGGACCAACGTCCTGACTTTC.

This clonotype was observed once. The rearrangement joins TRBV6-6 to TRBJ2-1; either TRBD1 or TRBD2 may supply D (7 bases each). This CDR3 contains 17 residues. Trimming cost V 4 bases and J 4 bases, with 20 bases left between them. CDR1 is MNHNY, CDR2 SVGAGI, per germline (reference sequence). CDR3 loop: CASSSTPGGDEYNEQFF. The CDR3 coding sequence is TGTGCCAGCAGTTCCACACCAGGGGGGGACGAGTACAATGAGCAGTTCTTC.

The chain carries TRBV5-1 and TRBJ1-6, with D possibly TRBD1 on 5 matching bases. Germline V CDR1 and CDR2: SGHRS, YFSETQ. Between the trimmed V and J ends, which lost 0 bases and 7 bases, there was a span of 8 bases. CDR3 length: 14 residues. CDR3 residues: CASSLEQGNSPLHF. The CDR3 nucleotides are TGCGCCAGCAGCTTGGAGCAGGGCAATTCACCCCTCCACTTT.

This rearrangement joins TRBV2 to TRBJ1-5; D is unclear. Trimming removed 3 bases from V and 4 bases from J, with 10 bases in between. Germline values: CDR1 SNHLY, CDR2 FYNNEI. The CDR3 sequence is 14 residues long. Here the CDR3 DNA reads TGTGCCAGCAGTGACCTAGGGCGGAATCAGCCCCAGCATTTT. This codes for CASSDLGRNQPQHF.

Regarding this clonotype: A much larger clone differs from this one at a single base, so this may be a read error. The rearrangement joins TRBV25-1 to TRBJ1-5; 10 positions match TRBD1. The CDR3 has 14 amino acids. The germline gives CDR1 MGHDK, CDR2 SYGVNS. For the CDR3, the DNA is TGTGCCAGCAGCCAGACAGGGGGCAATCAGTCCCAGCATTTT. Residues: CASSQTGGNQSQHF. The complete variable domain, with remaining parts taken from reference TRBV25-1 and TRBJ1-5, reads EADIYQTPRYLVIGTGKKITLECSQTMGHDKMYWYQQDPGMELHLIHYSYGVNSTEKGDLSSESTVSRIRTEHFPLTLESARPSHTSQYLCASSQTGGNQSQHFGDGTRLSIL.

The chain joins TRBV4-2 to TRBJ2-1; 8 nucleotides line up with TRBD2. With 0 bases clipped from V and 1 base from J, the junction kept 5 bases outside the gene matches. CDR1 is LGHNA and CDR2 is YNFKEQ in the germline V gene. The CDR3 runs 17 residues. This CDR3 reads CASSQDLERGSYNEQFF. The CDR3 coding sequence is TGTGCCAGCAGCCAAGATCTCGAGCGGGGGTCCTACAATGAGCAGTTCTTC.

The V gene is TRBV20-1, the J gene TRBJ1-3; 7 nucleotides agree with TRBD1. CDR1 DFQATT and CDR2 SNEGSKA come from the germline V gene (reference sequence). V lost 6 bases to trimming and J lost 2 bases; unmatched junction nucleotides: 4. The length of the CDR3 is 13 residues. The CDR3 region has the DNA TGCAGTGCAACACAGGGGACTGGAAACACCATATATTTT. Protein: CSATQGTGNTIYF.

The chain couples TRBV6-6 to TRBJ2-2; the match to TRBD1 covers 8 bases. Germline CDR1 is MNHNY and CDR2 is SVGAGI (reference sequence). The V segment lost 2 bases and the J segment 4 bases; nucleotides outside the gene matches: 3. There are 15 residues in the CDR3. The CDR3 loop is CASSYDRGITGELFF. CDR3 sequence (DNA): TGTGCCAGCAGTTACGACAGGGGAATCACCGGGGAGCTGTTTTTT.

This clonotype was recorded a few times. The rearrangement uses TRBV30 and TRBJ1-2, with D unresolved. Germline CDR1 and CDR2: GTSNPN and SVGIG (reference sequence). Trimming pared 3 bases from V and 3 bases from J, leaving 11 bases between. The CDR3 is made up of 13 amino acids. The chain's CDR3 is CAWRVFWDYGYTF. The CDR3 DNA sequence: TGTGCCTGGAGAGTATTCTGGGACTATGGCTACACCTTC.